This T cell receptor (beta chain) was captured in a study of T cell repertoires in cytomegalovirus infection. For the study at large: CMV epitopes, recently identified HLA-C-restricted and well-studied HLA-B-restricted, were used. It was the public TCR beta signatures that indicated both CMV infection and matching HLA type. Study-level results: The ex vivo response was dominated by HLA-C-restricted CMV-specific TCR beta clonotypes. Cumulative frequency (of public TCR beta family members) identified carriers of CMV plus the relevant HLA.

TCRdb itself ran the reads through MiXCR, one entry per CDR3 protein. Here the sample spans 830,000 or so distinct CDR3 sequences, about 31% being singletons. Notes on this clonotype: What it recognizes is unknown.

Germline CDR1 reads SEHNR; CDR2 reads FQNEAQ (reference sequence). Trimming cost V 5 bases and J 2 bases, with 14 bases left between them. This CDR3 is 15 amino acids long. The TCR was taken from a human donor in good health (CMV status not recorded). Some clones in this sample may be carry-over from other donors' samples. The sequences come from cultured CD8+ T cells from PBMCs, collected from culture after CMV antigen stimulation. The chain uses TRBV7-9 and TRBJ2-3; perhaps TRBD1 as D (6 bases). In DNA form, the CDR3 reads TGTGCCAGCAGCAACCGGCACAGGGCCACAGATACGCAGTATTTT. It translates to CASSNRHRATDTQYF.